This T cell receptor beta chain was sequenced during a study of PD-1 blockade in classical Hodgkin lymphoma. The repertoire was sequenced with immunoSEQ multiplex PCR; TCRdb's copy has only in-frame clones and lacks some. The sample contains tens of thousands of clones, 89% of which appear only once. Time point in this sample: newly diagnosed, previously untreated cHL patient sample. Out of thawed PBMCs, magnetic negative selection purified CD4+ T cells. The CDR3 totals 15 residues. Trimming removed 5 bases at V and 5 bases at J, with 19 bases between. Germline V CDR1 and CDR2: SGHDN, FVKESK. The rearrangement links TRBV14 to TRBJ2-7; D is possibly TRBD1 (6 bases). This sequence originates from a human donor with classical Hodgkin lymphoma. The sample consisted of CD4+ T cells from blood. The CDR3 region is CASSAPGWGRDEQYF. DNA for the CDR3: TGTGCCAGCAGCGCCCCTGGTTGGGGGCGCGACGAGCAGTACTTC. The entire variable domain, with the rest obtained from reference TRBV14 and TRBJ2-7, is as follows: EAGVTQFPSHSVIEKGQTVTLRCDPISGHDNLYWYRRVMGKEIKFLLHFVKESKQDESGMPNNRFLAERTGGTYSTLKVQPAELEDSGVYFCASSAPGWGRDEQYFGPGTRLTVT.